This T cell receptor beta chain is from a study of T-cell reconstitution after alpha-beta-depleted transplantation in children. Only a few counts were recorded for this clonotype. The ends were cut back, 6 bases at V and 4 bases at J, with 15 bases in the middle. This CDR3 region has 14 residues. Unique molecular identifiers tagged the TCRbeta library. Each CDR3 protein gets one entry after TCRdb re-called the PCR reads with MiXCR. The data contain 450,000 to 500,000 distinct CDR3 sequences, approximately 12% of them singletons. This receptor was taken from a human donor who donated a stem cell graft to a child with combined immunodeficiency. The V and J genes are TRBV12-3 or TRBV12-4 and TRBJ1-2; perhaps TRBD1 as D (5 bases). The material was PBMCs from the stem cell graft donor, obtained from the stem cell graft. The CDR3 DNA reads as TGTGCCAGCAGCTTAATAGGTACAGGCTATGGCTACACCTTC. Protein product: CASSLIGTGYGYTF.